Included here is one TCR beta chain sequence, with context. This sample was included in a study of T cells in Graves' hyperthyroidism and ophthalmopathy. Amplification of TCR beta CDR3 regions was performed using RNA transcripts as template. The TCR CDR3 first-round RT-PCR relied on the HTBI primer set. TCRdb redid the calling of the multiplex PCR reads with MiXCR, one entry per CDR3 protein. The sample has about 560,000 distinct CDR3 sequences, 40% to 55% seen once. With V trimmed by 3 bases and J by 5 bases, 9 bases remained unmatched. Germline V CDR1 and CDR2: DFQATT, SNEGSKA (reference sequence). The CDR3 consists of 14 residues.

This chain joins TRBV20-1 and TRBJ1-1; 7 bases fit TRBD1. The receptor was isolated from a woman aged 18-29 years with Graves' hyperthyroidism. What was sequenced was peripheral blood or thyroid tissue (not recorded which). This chain's CDR3 is CSARWTGRGTEAFF. CDR3 nucleotides: TGCAGTGCTAGGTGGACAGGTAGAGGAACTGAAGCTTTCTTT.